The rows below give T cell receptor beta chains drawn from one sample of a study of shared clonotypes between healthy human individuals. Clones were sequenced by immunoSEQ multiplex PCR, and TCRdb holds only the in-frame ones, with some missing. Counted here are about 330,000 clones, around 67% occurring once; the ten biggest clones make up approximately 10%. The sample taken for sequencing was memory CD4+ T cells sorted from blood. The receptors originated from a man aged 25-45 years in good health. CDR3s include the opening cysteine and the closing phenylalanine or tryptophan. D genes are given only for firm matches. Clone sizes are given selectively: once, few, many, or a class where the clone is expanded.

clone size,V gene,D gene,CDR3 protein
-,TRBV28,TRBD1,CASSLGGQTPSEQYF
-,TRBV18,TRBD2,CASSMRRGSGDYNEQFF
-,TRBV27,-,CASIGEKLFF
few,TRBV18,-,CASSDSHEQYF
-,TRBV5-4,-,CASSLQGTRGGEQYF
-,TRBV7-8,-,CASSLAITDTQYF
-,TRBV25-1,-,CASSSSRDTGSYEQYF
-,TRBV6-5,TRBD1,CASSSDRARLGETQYF
-,TRBV6-5,TRBD1,CATERTGGYGNTIYF
few,TRBV7-2,-,CASSLRWQVNQPQHF
-,TRBV7-9,TRBD2,CASSFIAGEIANTQYF
-,TRBV28,TRBD1,CASSLPPGQGFQPQHF
-,TRBV6-5,-,CASSYSDGGTEQYF
once,TRBV5-1,-,CASSLNGTSNEQYF
-,TRBV27,TRBD1,CASSLTGTGRFEQFF
-,TRBV14,-,CASSPPQPSYNEQFF
-,TRBV4-3,TRBD2,CASSQRLAGGAKNIQYF
few,TRBV19,TRBD2,CASSTSGSTDTQYF
-,TRBV29-1,TRBD2,CGVEASGSFVQFF
-,TRBV5-6,-,CASSLSELKETQYF
-,TRBV29-1,-,CSLQTGQYPTDTQYF
once,TRBV27,TRBD2,CASRFNGGSSYEQYF
-,TRBV27,-,CATSRGGLRGRLQYGYTF
-,TRBV5-4,TRBD1,CASSQGGTGSTDTQYF
-,TRBV9,-,CASSFRVTDTQYF
-,TRBV27,TRBD2,CASGPGLALGPQYF
-,TRBV2,-,CASSVERTRESYEQYF
-,TRBV18,-,CASSPQGGITDTQYF
-,TRBV7-9,-,CACSGQGGTEAFF
-,TRBV5-1,-,CASSSAPSDTQYF
few,TRBV28,-,CASSPPGVSVEQYF
-,TRBV18,-,CASSRLQGGGTDTQYF
few,TRBV30,TRBD1,CAWGNRGLTDTQYF
-,TRBV29-1,TRBD2,CSGGWLAGDDEQFF
-,TRBV5-1,TRBD1,CASSRDSLEQYF
few,TRBV5-1,TRBD2,CASSLGASGSLQETQYF
-,TRBV6-1,-,CASSDGAWAWAFF
-,TRBV2,-,CASSAGLNTEAFF
many,TRBV4-1,-,CASSLGRRGDEQYF
few,TRBV4-2,-,CASSQDIGETQYF
-,TRBV15,TRBD2,CATSRESGGRAKNIQYF
-,TRBV7-2,-,CASSLQTGWDTEAFF
-,TRBV7-9,-,CASSFVGDTEAFF
-,TRBV25-1,TRBD1,CASSEEGQGGTYEQYF
-,TRBV5-6,-,CASRRWGSGANVLTF
once,TRBV7-7,-,CASSLGLSSSYEQYF
few,TRBV19,TRBD2,CASTHGASGASAEQFF
-,TRBV29-1,-,CSGDGGTDTQYF
-,TRBV7-6,-,CASSQTGLQPQHF
once,TRBV7-8,-,CASSSTGTNQPQHF
once,TRBV5-4,-,CASSLIERGRNEQYF